Following are 23 T cell receptor beta chains from one sample sequenced in a study of blood T cell repertoires in COVID-19. TCRdb keeps only in-frame clones here, not all; method: immunoSEQ multiplex PCR. The sample shows about 260,000 clones, approximately 87% of them seen only once. Source material: peripheral blood. The source of these receptors is a woman aged 50 to 60 with acute or convalescent COVID-19.

V is TRBV7-9 and J is TRBJ2-3; 7 nucleotides agree with TRBD1. In germline, CDR1 is SEHNR, CDR2 FQNEAQ (reference sequence). The J segment lost 1 base and the V segment lost 3 bases, leaving 1 base of the junction unmatched. The CDR3 sequence is 14 residues long. The CDR3 DNA is TGTGCCAGCAGCTTGGGACAGCGCACAGATACGCAGTATTTT. It encodes CASSLGQRTDTQYF.

This chain links TRBV3-1 (or the pseudogene TRBV3-2) with TRBJ2-1, with 10 bases that match TRBD1. Unmatched junction bases numbered 3, after V lost 5 bases and J lost 2 bases. The CDR3 has 15 amino acids. The germline CDR1 and CDR2 sequences are LGHDT and YNNKEL (reference sequence). The CDR3 loop is CASSRTGGPYNEQFF. The CDR3, as DNA: TGTGCCAGCAGCAGGACAGGGGGACCCTACAATGAGCAGTTCTTC.

The chain employs TRBV9 and TRBJ1-4; TRBD1 matches 10 bases. V was clipped by 7 bases and J by 2 bases; unmatched bases: 8. Per germline, CDR1 SGDLS and CDR2 YYNGEE. The CDR3 contains 16 residues. The CDR3 protein is CASARDRGSTNEKLFF. The CDR3 coding sequence is TGTGCCAGCGCGAGGGACAGGGGATCCACTAATGAAAAACTGTTTTTT.

The CDR3 DNA sequence: TGTGCCAGCAGCCCACCCGGGACAGCATACAATGAGCAGTTCTTC. It encodes CASSPPGTAYNEQFF. The chain combines TRBV28 with TRBJ2-1, with 7 bases that match TRBD1. The CDR3 has 15 amino acids. CDR1 is MDHEN and CDR2 is SYDVKM in the germline V gene. Unmatched junction bases numbered 9, after V lost 6 bases and J lost 4 bases.

The gene calls are TRBV7-3 and TRBJ2-3; D is undetermined. This CDR3 contains 13 residues. The germline gives CDR1 SGHTA, CDR2 FQGTGA. Trimming shortened V by 4 bases and J by 6 bases, and 11 bases separated the two germline ends. This CDR3 reads CASSSAFTDTQYF. DNA of the CDR3: TGTGCCAGCAGCTCCGCGTTCACGGATACGCAGTATTTT.

The genes are TRBV20-1 and TRBJ1-5; no clear D. CDR1 is DFQATT, CDR2 SNEGSKA, per germline (reference sequence). V lost 3 bases to trimming and J lost 3 bases, with 12 bases between them. The length of the CDR3 is 14 residues. This CDR3 reads CSASAQLFNQPQHF. As DNA, the CDR3 is TGCAGTGCTAGTGCACAGTTGTTCAATCAGCCCCAGCATTTT.

The rearrangement joins TRBV5-1 to TRBJ1-1; D may be TRBD1 (5 bases). This CDR3 has 13 amino acids. V lost 5 bases and J lost 1, with 9 bases in between. Germline values: CDR1 SGHRS, CDR2 YFSETQ. This CDR3 is CASRRGENTEAFF. For the CDR3, the DNA is TGCGCCAGCAGACGGGGGGAGAACACTGAAGCTTTCTTT.

V is TRBV5-1 and J is TRBJ1-2; weak D call: TRBD1 (6 bases). The CDR3 spans 14 residues. CDR1 is SGHRS and CDR2 is YFSETQ in the germline V gene. Trimming took off 5 bases at V and 4 bases at J, with 15 bases between the two ends. CDR3 nucleotides: TGCGCCAGCAGTCTTGTACAGGGAAGCTATGGCTACACCTTC. It specifies CASSLVQGSYGYTF.

The chain joins TRBV2 to TRBJ2-2; D might be TRBD1 (6 bases). The V end lost 8 bases, the J end lost 0 bases, and 16 bases lay between the germline ends. Per germline, CDR1 SNHLY and CDR2 FYNNEI. The length of the CDR3 is 16 residues. CDR3 nucleotide sequence: TGTGCCAGCTCCGAAGAGGGGGTCTCGAACACCGGGGAGCTGTTTTTT. Protein sequence: CASSEEGVSNTGELFF.

The chain links TRBV3-1 (or the pseudogene TRBV3-2) to TRBJ1-1; D is ambiguous. V was trimmed by 0 bases and J by 3 bases, leaving 11 bases between them. The CDR3 consists of 15 residues. CDR1 and CDR2 (germline): LGHDT, YNNKEL (reference sequence). The CDR3 bases are TGTGCCAGCAGCCAAGATAGCGCCGGGGACACTGAAGCTTTCTTT. Its translation: CASSQDSAGDTEAFF.

The CDR3 coding sequence is TGTGCCAGCAGCTTAGCGGCAACAGAGCAGTTCTTC. It codes for CASSLAATEQFF. The rearrangement joins TRBV7-9 to TRBJ2-1, with no clear D. The CDR3 runs 12 residues. Germline values: CDR1 SEHNR, CDR2 FQNEAQ (reference sequence). Trimming took off 0 bases at V and 10 bases at J, with 7 bases between the two ends.

J is TRBJ2-7 and V is TRBV5-1; 8 nucleotides align to TRBD2. From germline, CDR1 is SGHRS and CDR2 YFSETQ. Germline trimming cut 0 bases from V and 2 bases from J; bases unmatched to any gene: 10. The CDR3 extends over 17 amino acids. CDR3 nucleotides: TGCGCCAGCAGCTTGGGACTGTCGAGCGGGAGACCCTACGAGCAGTACTTC. Amino acids: CASSLGLSSGRPYEQYF.

The V and J genes are TRBV7-6 and TRBJ1-2; no definite D call. From germline, CDR1 is SGHVS and CDR2 FNYEAQ. This CDR3 has 16 residues. The V end lost 5 bases, the J end lost 3 bases, and 19 bases lay between the germline ends. The CDR3 loop is CASSQTGGFPHYGYTF. In DNA form, the CDR3 reads TGTGCCAGCAGCCAGACCGGAGGGTTTCCTCACTATGGCTACACCTTC.

The chain has TRBV19 and TRBJ2-1; perhaps TRBD2 as D (6 bases). The CDR3 has 20 amino acids. Germline V gene lookup returns CDR1 LNHDA and CDR2 SQIVND (reference sequence). Deletions cut 3 bases from V and 7 bases from J, with 31 bases between. The CDR3 sequence: CASSMGSWDSLGYIVNEQFF. The CDR3, as DNA: TGTGCCAGTAGTATGGGCTCCTGGGACTCCCTCGGGTACATAGTGAATGAGCAGTTCTTC.

The chain recombines TRBV7-2 with TRBJ2-5; 8 bases are a match to TRBD1. From germline, CDR1 is SGHTA and CDR2 FQGNSA. The CDR3 contains 15 residues. Trimming removed 5 bases from V and 2 bases from J; junction bases left unmatched: 7. This chain's CDR3 is CASSEGTGRQETQYF. DNA of the CDR3: TGTGCCAGCAGCGAGGGGACAGGTAGACAAGAGACCCAGTACTTC.

The chain is built from TRBV24-1 and TRBJ1-2; TRBD1 aligns across 9 bases. CDR3 size: 16 residues. The germline V gene has CDR1 KGHDR and CDR2 SFDVKD. V lost 3 bases to trimming and J lost 4 bases; unmatched junction nucleotides: 8. The CDR3 sequence is CATSDPRTGDAYGYTF. The CDR3 nucleotides read TGTGCCACCAGTGATCCCCGGACAGGGGATGCCTATGGCTACACCTTC.

The V and J genes are TRBV7-2 and TRBJ1-6; D gene uncertain. Between the trimmed V and J ends, which lost 2 bases and 2 bases, there was a span of 7 bases. The CDR3 has 15 residues. The germline CDR1 and CDR2 sequences are SGHTA and FQGNSA. DNA of the CDR3: TGTGCCAGCAGCTTACTGGGCCCCTATAATTCACCCCTCCACTTT. Translated: CASSLLGPYNSPLHF.

The chain employs TRBV29-1 and TRBJ1-2, with 8 bases matching TRBD1. The CDR3 consists of 14 residues. Germline CDR1 SQVTM, CDR2 ANQGSEA. Germline trimming cut 3 bases from V and 6 bases from J; bases unmatched to any gene: 9. CDR3: CSVDPQGQADGYTF. The CDR3 DNA is TGCAGCGTTGATCCCCAGGGACAGGCGGATGGCTACACCTTC.

The J gene is TRBJ2-3, the V gene TRBV2; TRBD2 matches 11 bases. Unmatched junction bases numbered 5, after V lost 6 bases and J lost 0 bases. This CDR3 region has 16 residues. The germline V gene encodes CDR1 SNHLY and CDR2 FYNNEI. CDR3 region: CASSLGTSGSTDTQYF. As DNA, the CDR3 is TGTGCCAGCAGCCTAGGGACTAGCGGTAGCACAGATACGCAGTATTTT.

CDR3: CASSQEGSSNQPQHF. In DNA, the CDR3 is TGCGCCAGCAGCCAAGAGGGTTCTAGCAATCAGCCCCAGCATTTT. The chain has TRBV5-1 and TRBJ1-5, with unresolved D. The germline V and J ends were trimmed by 4 bases and 0 bases, with 11 bases remaining between them. Germline V CDR1 and CDR2: SGHRS, YFSETQ. The length of the CDR3 is 15 residues.

The chain recombines TRBV19 with TRBJ1-1; D is unresolved. The CDR3 has 14 amino acids. CDR1 is LNHDA and CDR2 is SQIVND in the germline V gene (reference sequence). Deletions cut 6 bases from V and 2 bases from J, with 13 bases between. The CDR3 loop is CASRTQRLNTEAFF. Written as DNA, the CDR3 is TGTGCCAGTAGGACCCAGAGGTTAAACACTGAAGCTTTCTTT. Full variable domain (rest looked up from reference TRBV19 and TRBJ1-1): DGGITQSPKYLFRKEGQNVTLSCEQNLNHDAMYWYRQDPGQGLRLIYYSQIVNDFQKGDIAEGYSVSREKKESFPLTVTSAQKNPTAFYLCASRTQRLNTEAFFGQGTRLTVV.

This chain uses TRBV24-1 with TRBJ1-2; 9 nucleotides match TRBD1. The CDR3 has 15 residues. V gave up 0 bases and J gave up 8 bases; unmatched junction bases: 6. CDR1 and CDR2 from the germline V gene are KGHDR and SFDVKD. CDR3 in DNA: TGTGCCACCAGTGATTTGGGACAGGGGATGGGCGGCTACACCTTC. It encodes CATSDLGQGMGGYTF.

The J gene is TRBJ2-2, the V gene TRBV6-5, with 10 bases matching TRBD2. Per the germline V gene, CDR1 is MNHEY and CDR2 is SVGAGI. V shed 6 bases and J 5 bases; nucleotides not matched to a gene: 3. CDR3 size: 14 residues. The DNA for the CDR3 is TGTGCCAGCAGGGAGGGACTAGCGACCGGGGAGCTGTTTTTT. Its protein product is CASREGLATGELFF.